The next 8 T cell receptor beta chains were all read from a single sample in a study of identical twins. TCRdb itself ran the 5' RACE reads through MiXCR, one entry per CDR3 protein. The sample lists roughly 470,000 distinct CDR3 sequences, more than 13% occurring once. This sample also appeared in a second study, on yellow fever vaccine responses in identical twins.

The sample taken for sequencing was CD4+ T cells sorted from blood. The receptors shown here come from a woman aged 18-29 years in good health.

The chain couples TRBV4-1 to TRBJ2-1; the match to TRBD2 covers 8 bases. The junction had 9 bases not matched to a gene; V was cut back by 1 base and J by 4 bases. Germline V lookup: CDR1 MGHRA, CDR2 YSYEKL. This CDR3 spans 17 amino acids. The CDR3 here is CASSQAGGGARYNEQFF. Written as DNA, the CDR3 is TGCGCCAGCAGCCAAGCCGGGGGGGGAGCCAGATACAATGAGCAGTTCTTC.

J is TRBJ2-1 and V is TRBV12-3 or TRBV12-4; 11 nucleotides match TRBD2. J was trimmed by 6 bases and V by 4 bases; bases with no gene match: 5. The CDR3 is 15 amino acids. CDR3 nucleotide sequence: TGTGCCAGCAGTTGGGAGACTAGCGGGGTCAATGAGCAGTTCTTC. Translated: CASSWETSGVNEQFF.

This clonotype was observed once. The V call is TRBV11-2, the J call TRBJ1-1; D not resolved. CDR1 SGHAT and CDR2 FQNNGV come from the germline V gene. The CDR3 has 18 residues. V shed 1 base and J shed 0 bases, with 18 bases lying between them. CDR3: CASSLVGHGEPLNTEAFF. The CDR3 nucleotides are TGTGCCAGCAGCTTAGTAGGTCACGGTGAACCTTTGAACACTGAAGCTTTCTTT.

This clonotype occurred many times. The V gene is TRBV29-1, the J gene TRBJ2-2; D gene ambiguous. V lost 4 bases and J lost 5, with 5 bases in between. The CDR3 runs 11 residues. Germline CDR1 reads SQVTM; CDR2 reads ANQGSEA. CDR3 sequence: CSVALTGELFF. The CDR3 DNA is TGCAGCGTTGCTTTAACCGGGGAGCTGTTTTTT.

J is TRBJ1-2 and V is TRBV5-6; 9 bases line up with TRBD1. Trimming cost V 4 bases and J 7 bases; bases outside gene matches: 11. This CDR3 contains 15 residues. Germline loops: CDR1 SGHDT, CDR2 YYEEEE. The CDR3 sequence: CASSLPGQGVSGYTF. CDR3 nucleotide sequence: TGTGCCAGCAGCCTTCCGGGACAGGGAGTATCTGGCTACACCTTC. The whole variable domain, remainder taken from reference TRBV5-6 and TRBJ1-2, is DAGVTQSPTHLIKTRGQQVTLRCSPKSGHDTVSWYQQALGQGPQFIFQYYEEEERQRGNFPDRFSGHQFPNYSSELNVNALLLGDSALYLCASSLPGQGVSGYTFGSGTRLTVV.

This clonotype was counted only a few times. The CDR3 DNA reads TGTGCCAGCAGCTTAGTGGTTGGCGGGGAAGCTTTCTTT. Protein: CASSLVVGGEAFF. The rearrangement joins TRBV7-2 to TRBJ1-1; no reliable D call. In germline, CDR1 is SGHTA, CDR2 FQGNSA. Between the trimmed V and J ends, which lost 1 base and 8 bases, there was a span of 11 bases. The CDR3 spans 13 residues.

This clonotype was detected ten times or more. The chain joins TRBV29-1 to TRBJ2-3; no reliable D call. Germline V gene lookup returns CDR1 SQVTM and CDR2 ANQGSEA. This CDR3 has 10 amino acids. V gave up 6 bases and J gave up 8 bases, with 9 bases separating them. The CDR3 DNA is TGCAGCGTCCTTCGTTCTACGCAGTATTTT. Translating gives CSVLRSTQYF.

This clonotype was seen a few times. The chain has TRBV5-1 and TRBJ1-3; no clear D gene. The CDR3 contains 15 residues. Germline lookup yields CDR1 SGHRS and CDR2 YFSETQ. V was trimmed by 4 bases and J by 0 bases, leaving 11 bases between them. CDR3 in DNA: TGCGCCAGCAGCCCCGAACCGAGCTCTGGAAACACCATATATTTT. Protein product: CASSPEPSSGNTIYF.